A single TCR beta chain is shown here with its context. Using immunoSEQ multiplex PCR, the repertoire was profiled, and TCRdb retains in-frame clones only, with some absent. The table lists about 220,000 clones, 84% of them singletons. This entry belongs to a study of blood T cell repertoires in COVID-19. Study-level background: COVID-19 samples, acute and convalescent, were from the United States, Italy and Spain. Nucleic acid was either cDNA or gDNA, and it came from T cells, B-cell-depleted T cells, or PBMCs.

The germline CDR1 and CDR2 sequences are LNHNV and YYDKDF (reference sequence). The V end was cut by 3 bases, the J end by 2 bases, with 11 bases between. CDR3 length equals 14 residues. The specimen sequenced was peripheral blood. This clonotype originated in a man aged 40-49 years who had recovered from COVID-19. The J gene is TRBJ2-7, the V gene TRBV15, with D perhaps matching TRBD2 (6 bases). The CDR3 loop is CATSSGTFTYEQYF. In nucleotides, the CDR3 is TGTGCCACCAGCAGCGGGACTTTCACCTACGAGCAGTACTTC.